A selection of T cell receptor beta chains follows, all from one sample in a study of T cells in localized non-small cell lung cancer. Generated by immunoSEQ multiplex PCR, the TCRdb table keeps only in-frame clones and is missing some. This table has about 28,000 clones, around 82% appearing once. Material: peripheral blood mononuclear cells, obtained before any cancer treatment. The receptors come from a man between 35 and 75 years old with stage III lung adenocarcinoma. CDR3s include the opening cysteine and the closing phenylalanine or tryptophan.

j_call: TRBJ1-2
v_call: TRBV29-1
cdr3_aa: CSVGWTGGGYTF

j_call: TRBJ1-2
v_call: TRBV20-1
cdr3_aa: CSARVDYGYTF

j_call: TRBJ1-2
v_call: TRBV5-8
cdr3_aa: CASSFLKRNTF

j_call: TRBJ2-3
v_call: TRBV7-6
cdr3_aa: CASSLGRSDTQYF

j_call: TRBJ2-7
v_call: TRBV9
cdr3_aa: CASSDGTGYEQYF

j_call: TRBJ1-6
v_call: TRBV11-3
cdr3_aa: CASSFRTGGDSPLHF

j_call: TRBJ1-5
v_call: TRBV6-1
cdr3_aa: CASKGSVGRHF

j_call: TRBJ2-1
v_call: TRBV7-9
cdr3_aa: CASSFSPVQFF

j_call: TRBJ2-1
v_call: TRBV13
cdr3_aa: CASSLAGGRYEQFF

j_call: TRBJ2-6
v_call: TRBV6-1
cdr3_aa: CASSGTGTGANVLTF

j_call: TRBJ1-5
v_call: TRBV19
cdr3_aa: CASSRRERGQPQHF

j_call: TRBJ2-5
v_call: TRBV5-1
cdr3_aa: CASSSGYSQETQYF

j_call: TRBJ1-2
v_call: TRBV28
cdr3_aa: CASQGPNYGYTF

j_call: TRBJ2-2
v_call: TRBV11-2
cdr3_aa: CASSRGQGYTGELFF

j_call: TRBJ2-5
v_call: TRBV6-5
cdr3_aa: CASSYSRQGQETQYF

j_call: TRBJ2-5
v_call: TRBV28
cdr3_aa: CASRGFQETQYF

j_call: TRBJ2-2
v_call: TRBV15
cdr3_aa: CATSRDAPSGAPGAGELFF

j_call: TRBJ1-5
v_call: TRBV6-1
cdr3_aa: CASSLDRSNQPQHF

j_call: TRBJ2-7
v_call: TRBV28
cdr3_aa: CASKWDSSLYEQYF

j_call: TRBJ2-1
v_call: TRBV5-1
cdr3_aa: CASKQAYSYNGQFF

j_call: TRBJ1-1
v_call: TRBV11-2
cdr3_aa: CASSRLEKGTEAFF

j_call: TRBJ2-5
v_call: TRBV12-2
cdr3_aa: CASRPLGQGRRKTQYF

j_call: TRBJ2-7
v_call: TRBV6-1
cdr3_aa: CASSEAGLAGARFYEQYF

j_call: TRBJ2-2
v_call: TRBV6-6
cdr3_aa: CACRDFLANTGELFF

j_call: TRBJ1-4
v_call: TRBV28
cdr3_aa: CASSNQGFRNEKLFF

j_call: TRBJ2-7
v_call: TRBV7-8
cdr3_aa: CASSPGSGAISYEQYF

j_call: TRBJ2-5
v_call: TRBV6-1
cdr3_aa: CASSEWGDQETQYF

j_call: TRBJ2-2
v_call: TRBV29-1
cdr3_aa: CSAAQEMAGELFF

j_call: TRBJ2-3
v_call: TRBV28
cdr3_aa: CASSLEKGKGADTQYF

j_call: TRBJ1-2
v_call: TRBV4-1
cdr3_aa: CASSQQVGYGYTF

j_call: TRBJ1-1
v_call: TRBV6-5
cdr3_aa: CASSYSQNLEAFF

j_call: TRBJ2-7
v_call: TRBV19
cdr3_aa: CATSRTSGSYEQYF

j_call: TRBJ1-1
v_call: TRBV28
cdr3_aa: CASSLERTVNTEAFF

j_call: TRBJ1-6
v_call: TRBV19
cdr3_aa: CASSIDRGNSPLHF

j_call: TRBJ1-2
v_call: TRBV5-1
cdr3_aa: CASSLSGIPSNYGYTF

j_call: TRBJ1-1
v_call: TRBV6-1
cdr3_aa: CASSEWGGHTEAFF

j_call: TRBJ1-5
v_call: TRBV7-4
cdr3_aa: CASSSGTGVSHSNQPQHF

j_call: TRBJ2-3
v_call: TRBV4-1
cdr3_aa: CASSRSQREGVDTQYF

j_call: TRBJ1-1
v_call: TRBV5-4
cdr3_aa: CASSLDRVWTEAFF

j_call: TRBJ2-1
v_call: TRBV7-2
cdr3_aa: CASSLVRLGDEQFF

j_call: TRBJ2-2
v_call: TRBV10-3
cdr3_aa: CAISEQGGNTGELFF

j_call: TRBJ1-6
v_call: TRBV2
cdr3_aa: CASSEAGASYNSPLHF

j_call: TRBJ2-7
v_call: TRBV6-1
cdr3_aa: CASGAGGRYEQYF

j_call: TRBJ2-1
v_call: TRBV6-4
cdr3_aa: CASPGGGTALSEQFF

j_call: TRBJ2-5
v_call: TRBV18
cdr3_aa: CASSPDRGIETQYF

j_call: TRBJ2-1
v_call: TRBV5-1
cdr3_aa: CASSLPGQGYNEQFF

j_call: TRBJ1-2
v_call: TRBV7-9
cdr3_aa: CASNTLSTYGYTF

j_call: TRBJ2-1
v_call: TRBV21-1
cdr3_aa: CASSKRDRCYNEQFF